This section outlines one T cell receptor (beta chain) sequence together with its context. V lost 5 bases and J lost 7; bases outside the gene matches: 5. This CDR3 is built from 14 residues. The germline V gene encodes CDR1 SGHTA and CDR2 FQGTGA. The sample is drawn from a study of T cell changes during pregnancy in multiple sclerosis. Produced via immunoSEQ multiplex PCR; TCRdb's table is partial and in-frame only. The repertoire holds about 73,000 clones, with approximately 92% as singletons. The sample was peripheral blood, taken in the second trimester of pregnancy. The sequence derives from a female donor in good health, enrolled as a control in a pregnancy study. The chain uses TRBV7-3 and TRBJ1-6; 7 bases fit TRBD1. CDR3 nucleotide sequence: TGTGCCAGCAGCGCAACAGGGGCAAATTCACCCCTCCACTTT. It encodes CASSATGANSPLHF.